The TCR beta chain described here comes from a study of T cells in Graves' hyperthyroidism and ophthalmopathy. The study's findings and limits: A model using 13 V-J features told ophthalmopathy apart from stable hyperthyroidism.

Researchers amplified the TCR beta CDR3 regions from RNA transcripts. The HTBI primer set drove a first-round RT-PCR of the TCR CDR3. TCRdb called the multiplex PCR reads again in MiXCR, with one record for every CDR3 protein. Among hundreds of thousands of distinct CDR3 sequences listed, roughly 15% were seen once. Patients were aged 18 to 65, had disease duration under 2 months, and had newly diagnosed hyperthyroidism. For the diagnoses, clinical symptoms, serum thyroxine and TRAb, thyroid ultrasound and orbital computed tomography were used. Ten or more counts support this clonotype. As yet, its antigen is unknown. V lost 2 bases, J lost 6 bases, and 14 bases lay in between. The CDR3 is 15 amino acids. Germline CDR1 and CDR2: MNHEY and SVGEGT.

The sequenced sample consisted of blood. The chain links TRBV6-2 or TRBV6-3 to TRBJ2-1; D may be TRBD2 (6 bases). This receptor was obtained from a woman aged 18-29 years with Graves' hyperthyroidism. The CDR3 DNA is TGTGCCAGCAGTTACGGTGGGACTGGGGCCAATGAGCAGTTCTTC. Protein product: CASSYGGTGANEQFF.